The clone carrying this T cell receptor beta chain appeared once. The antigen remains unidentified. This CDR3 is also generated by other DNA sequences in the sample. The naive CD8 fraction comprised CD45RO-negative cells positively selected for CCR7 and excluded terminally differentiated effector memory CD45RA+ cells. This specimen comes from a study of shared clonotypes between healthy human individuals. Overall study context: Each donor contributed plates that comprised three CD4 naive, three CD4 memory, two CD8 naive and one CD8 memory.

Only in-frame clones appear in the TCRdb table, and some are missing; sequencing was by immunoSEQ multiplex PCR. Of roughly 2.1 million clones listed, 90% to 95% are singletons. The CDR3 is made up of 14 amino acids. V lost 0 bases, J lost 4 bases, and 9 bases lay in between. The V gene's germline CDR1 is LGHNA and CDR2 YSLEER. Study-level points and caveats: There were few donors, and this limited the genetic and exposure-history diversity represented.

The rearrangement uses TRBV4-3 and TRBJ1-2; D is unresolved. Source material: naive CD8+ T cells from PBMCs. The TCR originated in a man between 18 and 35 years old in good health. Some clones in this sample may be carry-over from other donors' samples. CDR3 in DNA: TGCGCCAGCAGCCAAGATTCCGGTGGCTATGGCTACACCTTC. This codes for CASSQDSGGYGYTF.